These 8 T cell receptor beta chains were all obtained from the same sample, sequenced in a study of technical replicates of blood from several donors. Assay used: immunoSEQ multiplex PCR; TCRdb lists only in-frame clones, some missing. The sample contains fewer than 45,000 clones, approximately 96% of which appear only once. Sequences were obtained from T cells isolated from PBMCs. The receptors derive from a human donor in good health.

V gene TRBV6-5 combines with J gene TRBJ2-1, with D perhaps matching TRBD2 (6 bases). The germline V gene encodes CDR1 MNHEY and CDR2 SVGAGI. V was clipped by 2 bases and J by 5 bases, with 10 bases between them. The length of the CDR3 is 14 residues. The CDR3 spells CASSYAGYNNEQFF. The CDR3 nucleotides are TGTGCCAGCAGTTACGCGGGATATAACAATGAGCAGTTCTTC.

This clone was recorded only once. The gene calls are TRBV27 and TRBJ2-7; D not certain. The CDR3 has 14 residues. Germline loops: CDR1 MNHEY, CDR2 SMNVEV (reference sequence). V shed 6 bases and J shed 2 bases, with 14 bases lying between them. The CDR3 nucleotides read TGTGCCAGCAGAGAAGACTTCCCAACCTACGAGCAGTACTTC. This encodes CASREDFPTYEQYF.

This chain joins TRBV5-4 and TRBJ1-2; 7 nucleotides agree with TRBD1. V was clipped by 2 bases and J by 5 bases; unmatched bases: 12. CDR1 and CDR2 from the germline V gene are SGHNT and YYREEE (reference sequence). The length of the CDR3 is 16 residues. DNA for the CDR3: TGTGCCAGCAGCTTTGAGAATAGACAGGGCACATATGGCTACACCTTC. Its translation is CASSFENRQGTYGYTF.

CDR3 residues: CASSIRPTGPNHQPQHF. The CDR3 DNA reads as TGTGCCAGCTCAATACGGCCGACAGGACCAAATCACCAGCCCCAGCATTTT. The chain employs TRBV13 and TRBJ1-5, with a tentative D call TRBD1 (6 bases). This CDR3 has 17 residues. V gave up 8 bases and J gave up 7 bases, with 27 bases separating them. Germline loops: CDR1 PRHDT, CDR2 FYEKMQ (reference sequence). The full variable domain, with the rest looked up from reference TRBV13 and TRBJ1-5, is AAGVIQSPRHLIKEKRETATLKCYPIPRHDTVYWYQQGPGQDPQFLISFYEKMQSDKGSIPDRFSAQQFSDYHSELNMSSLELGDSALYFCASSIRPTGPNHQPQHFGDGTRLSIL.

CDR3 in amino acids: CSPGLAGGNEQFF. CDR3 sequence (DNA): TGCAGCCCGGGACTAGCGGGTGGCAATGAGCAGTTCTTC. V is TRBV29-1 and J is TRBJ2-1; 12 nucleotides line up with TRBD2. This CDR3 is built from 13 residues. Unmatched junction bases numbered 5, after V lost 8 bases and J lost 6 bases. CDR1 is SQVTM and CDR2 is ANQGSEA in the germline V gene.

The chain carries TRBV5-1 and TRBJ2-7, with a possible D match to TRBD1 (5 bases). The V end was cut by 0 bases, the J end by 1 base, with 8 bases between. CDR3 length equals 14 residues. The germline V gene has CDR1 SGHRS and CDR2 YFSETQ. The CDR3 DNA sequence: TGCGCCAGCAGCTTGGCCAGGGATTCCTACGAGCAGTACTTC. It is translated as CASSLARDSYEQYF.

The chain has TRBV27 and TRBJ2-7; a possible D gene is TRBD2 (5 bases). The germline CDR1 and CDR2 sequences are MNHEY and SMNVEV (reference sequence). The CDR3 has 14 amino acids. Trimming removed 6 bases from V and 1 base from J, with 13 bases in between. CDR3 loop: CASSLARNSYEQYF. As DNA, the CDR3 is TGTGCCAGCAGCCTAGCTAGAAATTCCTACGAGCAGTACTTC.

V gene TRBV4-1 combines with J gene TRBJ1-3; D unclear. Looked up from germline, CDR1 is MGHRA and CDR2 is YSYEKL. The V gene lost 2 bases and the J gene lost 4 bases, with 9 bases spanning the gap. The CDR3 length is 14 residues. The CDR3 reads CASSQPVRGNTIYF. CDR3 DNA: TGCGCCAGCAGCCAACCGGTCAGGGGAAACACCATATATTTT.